A selection of T cell receptor beta chains follows, all from one sample in a study of T cell changes during pregnancy in multiple sclerosis. Clones were read by immunoSEQ multiplex PCR, and TCRdb kept only the in-frame ones, dropping some. The data hold 40,000 to 50,000 clones, with 90% observed a single time. The sequencing here drew on CD8+ T cells from peripheral blood mononuclear cells, taken in the third trimester of pregnancy. These receptors were collected from a female donor with multiple sclerosis, enrolled in a pregnancy study. Both conserved end residues are part of each CDR3. Each record gives: J gene, V gene, CDR3 protein.

TRBJ2-1,TRBV7-9,CASSLASLASSYNEQFF
TRBJ1-2,TRBV28,CASRGTGGGYTF
TRBJ2-1,TRBV28,CASSILAGGGNNEQFF
TRBJ2-2,TRBV10-2,CASSTGLAGGPAGTGELFF
TRBJ1-6,TRBV28,CASSAQGGTSPLHF
TRBJ2-1,TRBV4-3,CASSQVGSSYNEQFF
TRBJ2-1,TRBV19,CASSVFGNEQFF
TRBJ2-5,TRBV7-2,CASSSLDGEVGTQYF
TRBJ2-7,TRBV5-1,CASSAPGQGALEQYF
TRBJ1-2,TRBV6-7,CASSFSPQVQGGPYGYTF
TRBJ1-2,TRBV5-8,CASSLVPGAGYTF
TRBJ1-1,TRBV6-5,CASSPGFFTEAFF
TRBJ1-2,TRBV11-2,CASSLAEDRAYGYTF
TRBJ2-5,TRBV30,CAWCGIDGETQYF
TRBJ2-1,TRBV29-1,CSVASWLAGDNEQFF
TRBJ2-5,TRBV6-5,CASSTSGETQYF
TRBJ2-5,TRBV30,CAWEQGFGGQETQYF
TRBJ1-1,TRBV9,CASSAERSSEAFF
TRBJ2-7,TRBV27,CASRLLVGPYEQYF
TRBJ2-1,TRBV30,CALVPRVNEQFF
TRBJ2-4,TRBV28,CASRKNGAKNIQYF
TRBJ2-3,TRBV29-1,CSVERGANTDTQYF
TRBJ2-3,TRBV7-8,CASSPGLGQGLPTDTQYF
TRBJ1-1,TRBV7-3,CASSEDRPTEAFF
TRBJ2-1,TRBV7-9,CASSLIDEQFF
TRBJ1-1,TRBV27,CASFEEYGNTEAFF
TRBJ1-1,TRBV28,CASTPGGTEAFF
TRBJ2-5,TRBV5-1,CASSSGTAETQYF
TRBJ2-5,TRBV4-1,CASSHRTSGMETQYF
TRBJ2-7,TRBV4-2,CASSQFYGLAGVEQYF
TRBJ1-3,TRBV4-3,CASSPGQGMDTIYF
TRBJ2-7,TRBV27,CASSPRGGYEQYF
TRBJ2-2,TRBV28,CASSFPRKGLDINTGELFF
TRBJ1-2,TRBV4-1,CASSQFVRGNYGYTF
TRBJ2-3,TRBV5-1,CASSFSGTAFTDTQYF
TRBJ2-3,TRBV9,CASSAREADTQYF
TRBJ2-7,TRBV11-2,CASSFSYEQYF
TRBJ2-1,TRBV19,CASSIARLGHLYNEQFF
TRBJ2-7,TRBV6-6,CASSYSTGGYEQYF
TRBJ2-7,TRBV11-2,CASSSGTGATEQYF
TRBJ2-7,TRBV4-2,CASSQEIGLAFYEQYF
TRBJ2-1,TRBV13,CASSLEGLAGGGEQFF
TRBJ1-5,TRBV6-5,CASSYSYSQPQHF
TRBJ2-7,TRBV30,CAWGQGSEQYF
TRBJ1-1,TRBV7-9,CASSSDRGEAEAFF
TRBJ2-7,TRBV19,CASSFSDSYEQYF
TRBJ1-5,TRBV19,CASSIDGEDRLSAF
TRBJ2-2,TRBV7-8,CASSPGVGATGELFF
TRBJ2-7,TRBV19,CASSLDRGYEQYF